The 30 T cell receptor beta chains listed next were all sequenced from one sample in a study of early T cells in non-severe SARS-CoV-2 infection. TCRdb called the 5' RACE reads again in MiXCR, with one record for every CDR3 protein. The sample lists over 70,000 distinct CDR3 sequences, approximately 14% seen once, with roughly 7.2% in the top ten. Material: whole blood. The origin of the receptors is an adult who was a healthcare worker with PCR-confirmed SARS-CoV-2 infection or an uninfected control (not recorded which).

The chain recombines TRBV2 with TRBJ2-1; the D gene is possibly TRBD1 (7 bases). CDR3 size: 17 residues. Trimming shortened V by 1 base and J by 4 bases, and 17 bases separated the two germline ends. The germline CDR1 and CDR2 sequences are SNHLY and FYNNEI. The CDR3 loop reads CASSEGAGTAPYNEQFF. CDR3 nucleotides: TGTGCCAGCAGTGAAGGTGCGGGGACAGCCCCATACAATGAGCAGTTCTTC.

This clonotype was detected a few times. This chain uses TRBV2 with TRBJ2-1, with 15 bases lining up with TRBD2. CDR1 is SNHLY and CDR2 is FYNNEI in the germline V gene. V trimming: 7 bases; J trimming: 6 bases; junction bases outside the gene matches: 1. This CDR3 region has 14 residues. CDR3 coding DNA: TGTGCCAGCAAGGGACTAGCGGGAGGCAATGAGCAGTTCTTC. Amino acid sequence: CASKGLAGGNEQFF.

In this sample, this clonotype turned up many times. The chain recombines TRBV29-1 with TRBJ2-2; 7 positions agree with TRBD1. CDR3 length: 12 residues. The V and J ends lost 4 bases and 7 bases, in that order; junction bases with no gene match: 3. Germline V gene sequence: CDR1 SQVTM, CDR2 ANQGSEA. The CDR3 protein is CSVGDRVGELFF. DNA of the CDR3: TGCAGCGTTGGCGACAGGGTCGGGGAGCTGTTTTTT.

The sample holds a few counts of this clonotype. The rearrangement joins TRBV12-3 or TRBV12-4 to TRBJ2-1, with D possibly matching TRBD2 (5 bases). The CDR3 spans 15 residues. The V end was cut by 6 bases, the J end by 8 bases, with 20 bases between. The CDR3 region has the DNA TGTGCCAGCAGCCCCCAAAGGCAAGGACTCGATGAGCAGTTCTTC. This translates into CASSPQRQGLDEQFF.

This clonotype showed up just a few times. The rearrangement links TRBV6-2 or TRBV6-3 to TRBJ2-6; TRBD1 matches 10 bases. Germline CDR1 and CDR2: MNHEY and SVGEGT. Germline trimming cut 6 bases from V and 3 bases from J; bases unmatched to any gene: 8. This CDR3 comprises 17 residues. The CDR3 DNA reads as TGTGCCAGCAGGGAGCCGACAGGGGGCATTGGGGCCAACGTCCTGACTTTC. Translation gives CASREPTGGIGANVLTF.

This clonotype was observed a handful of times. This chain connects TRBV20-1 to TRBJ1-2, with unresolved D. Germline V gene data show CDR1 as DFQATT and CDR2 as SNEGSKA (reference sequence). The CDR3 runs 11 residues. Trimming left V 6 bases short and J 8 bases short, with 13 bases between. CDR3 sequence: CSADHRVGYTF. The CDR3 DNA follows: TGCAGTGCGGATCACAGAGTGGGCTACACCTTC.

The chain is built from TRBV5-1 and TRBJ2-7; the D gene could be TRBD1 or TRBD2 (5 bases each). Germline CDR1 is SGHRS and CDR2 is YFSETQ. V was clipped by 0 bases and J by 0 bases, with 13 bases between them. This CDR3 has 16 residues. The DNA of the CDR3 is TGCGCCAGCAGCTTGGCCGGGGCGGCCACCTCCTACGAGCAGTACTTC. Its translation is CASSLAGAATSYEQYF.

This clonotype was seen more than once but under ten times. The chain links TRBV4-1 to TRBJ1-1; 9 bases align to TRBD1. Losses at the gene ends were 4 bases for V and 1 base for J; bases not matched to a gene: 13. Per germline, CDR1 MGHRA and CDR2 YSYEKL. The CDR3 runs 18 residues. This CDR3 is CASSRSPTGGGPNTEAFF. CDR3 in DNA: TGCGCCAGCAGCCGCAGTCCAACAGGGGGCGGACCGAACACTGAAGCTTTCTTT.

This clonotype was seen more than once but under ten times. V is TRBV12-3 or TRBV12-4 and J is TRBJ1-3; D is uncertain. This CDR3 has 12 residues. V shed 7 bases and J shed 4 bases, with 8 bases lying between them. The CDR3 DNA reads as TGTGCCAGCACGGCAGGAGGAAACACCATATATTTT. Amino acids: CASTAGGNTIYF.

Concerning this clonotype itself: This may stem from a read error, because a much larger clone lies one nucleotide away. The CDR3 region is CASSSWDRGLLNTEAFF. In nucleotides, the CDR3 is TGTGCCAGCAGTTCCTGGGACAGGGGGCTACTGAACACTGAAGCTTTCTTT. The V call is TRBV28, the J call TRBJ1-1, with 12 nucleotides matching TRBD1. The CDR3 is made up of 17 amino acids. Germline CDR1 is MDHEN and CDR2 is SYDVKM. Germline trimming cut 4 bases from V and 0 bases from J; bases unmatched to any gene: 6.

CDR3 sequence: CASSTIGRTGGSSYEQYF. The CDR3 DNA reads TGTGCCAGCAGTACTATCGGCCGGACAGGGGGTAGCTCCTACGAGCAGTACTTC. This chain links TRBV28 with TRBJ2-7, with TRBD1 matching 10 bases. V lost 5 bases to trimming and J lost 0 bases; unmatched junction nucleotides: 13. The CDR3 extends over 18 amino acids. Germline loops: CDR1 MDHEN, CDR2 SYDVKM.

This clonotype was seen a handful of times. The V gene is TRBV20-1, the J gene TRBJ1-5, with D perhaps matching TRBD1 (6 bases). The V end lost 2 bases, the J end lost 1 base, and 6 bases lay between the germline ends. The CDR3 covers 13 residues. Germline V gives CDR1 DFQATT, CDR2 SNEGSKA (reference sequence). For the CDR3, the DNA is TGCAGTGCTAGACAGGGGAGCAATCAGCCCCAGCATTTT. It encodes CSARQGSNQPQHF.

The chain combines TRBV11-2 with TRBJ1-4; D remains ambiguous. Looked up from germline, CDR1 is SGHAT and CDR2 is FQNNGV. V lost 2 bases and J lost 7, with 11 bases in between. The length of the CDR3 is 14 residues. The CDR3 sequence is CASSLREGGEKLFF. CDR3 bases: TGTGCCAGCAGCTTAAGGGAGGGTGGTGAAAAACTGTTTTTT.

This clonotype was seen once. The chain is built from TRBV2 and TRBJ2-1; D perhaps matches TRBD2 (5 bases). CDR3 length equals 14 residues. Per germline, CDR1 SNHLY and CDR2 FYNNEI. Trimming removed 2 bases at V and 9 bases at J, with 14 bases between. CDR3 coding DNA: TGTGCCAGCAGTGAACGGCTGAGTCGGGGTGAGCAGTTCTTC. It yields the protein CASSERLSRGEQFF.

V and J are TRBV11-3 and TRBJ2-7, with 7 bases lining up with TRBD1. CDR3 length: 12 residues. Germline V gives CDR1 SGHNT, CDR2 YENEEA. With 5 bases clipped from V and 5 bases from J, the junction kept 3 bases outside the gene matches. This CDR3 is CASSTGVHEQYF. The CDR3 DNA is TGTGCCAGCAGCACAGGGGTCCACGAGCAGTACTTC.

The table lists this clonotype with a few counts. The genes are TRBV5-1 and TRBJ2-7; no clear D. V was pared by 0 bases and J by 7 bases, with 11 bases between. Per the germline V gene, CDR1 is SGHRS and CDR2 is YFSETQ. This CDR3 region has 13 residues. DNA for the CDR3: TGCGCCAGCAGCTTGGAGAGGTCTACGGAGCAGTACTTC. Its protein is CASSLERSTEQYF.

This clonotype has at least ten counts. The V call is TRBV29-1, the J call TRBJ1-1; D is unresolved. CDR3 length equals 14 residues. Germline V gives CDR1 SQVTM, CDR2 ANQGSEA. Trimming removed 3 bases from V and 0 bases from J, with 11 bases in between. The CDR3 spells CSVEKVGVNTEAFF. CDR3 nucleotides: TGCAGCGTTGAGAAGGTAGGAGTGAACACTGAAGCTTTCTTT.

This CDR3 is CSVCSGRAGGEQFF. As DNA, the CDR3 is TGCAGCGTCTGTAGCGGGAGGGCCGGGGGTGAGCAGTTCTTC. V gene TRBV29-1 combines with J gene TRBJ2-1; 11 bases match TRBD2. The germline V gene encodes CDR1 SQVTM and CDR2 ANQGSEA. The CDR3 runs to 14 residues. The V segment lost 6 bases and the J segment 9 bases; nucleotides outside the gene matches: 10.

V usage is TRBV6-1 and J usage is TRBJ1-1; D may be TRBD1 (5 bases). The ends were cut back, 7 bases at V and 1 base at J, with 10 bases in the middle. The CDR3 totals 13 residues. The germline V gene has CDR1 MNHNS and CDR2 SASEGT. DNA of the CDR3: TGTGCCAGCAACGAAAGGGGGAACACTGAAGCTTTCTTT. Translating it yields CASNERGNTEAFF.

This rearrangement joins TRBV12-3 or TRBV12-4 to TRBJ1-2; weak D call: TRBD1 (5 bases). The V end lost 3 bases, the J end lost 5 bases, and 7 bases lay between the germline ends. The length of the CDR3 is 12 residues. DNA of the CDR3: TGTGCCAGCAGTTTTGGGGGATATGGCTACACCTTC. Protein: CASSFGGYGYTF.

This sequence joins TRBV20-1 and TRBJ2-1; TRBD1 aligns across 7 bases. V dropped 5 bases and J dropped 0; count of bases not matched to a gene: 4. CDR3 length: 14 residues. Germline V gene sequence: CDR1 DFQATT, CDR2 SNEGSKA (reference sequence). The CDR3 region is CSAYRGSSYNEQFF. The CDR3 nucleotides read TGCAGTGCTTACAGGGGCAGCTCCTACAATGAGCAGTTCTTC.

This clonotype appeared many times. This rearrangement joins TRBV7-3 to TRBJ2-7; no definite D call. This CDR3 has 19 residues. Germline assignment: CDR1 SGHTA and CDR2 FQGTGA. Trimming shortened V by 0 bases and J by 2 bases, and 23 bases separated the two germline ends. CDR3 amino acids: CASSLTGPLTFEKAYEQYF. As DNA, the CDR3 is TGTGCCAGCAGCTTAACTGGGCCGCTAACCTTCGAGAAGGCCTACGAGCAGTACTTC.

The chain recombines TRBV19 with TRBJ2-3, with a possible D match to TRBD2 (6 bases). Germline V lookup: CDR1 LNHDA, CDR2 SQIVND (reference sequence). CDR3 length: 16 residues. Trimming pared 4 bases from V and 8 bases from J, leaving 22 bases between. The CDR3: CASSRGLSQILVTQYF. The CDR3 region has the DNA TGTGCCAGTAGTAGAGGACTAAGTCAAATACTGGTTACGCAGTATTTT.

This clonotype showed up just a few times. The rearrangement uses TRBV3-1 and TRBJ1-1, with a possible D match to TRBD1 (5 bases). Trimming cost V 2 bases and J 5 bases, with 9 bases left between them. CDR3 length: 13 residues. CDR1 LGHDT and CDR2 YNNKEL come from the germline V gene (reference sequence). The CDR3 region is CASSQQGDTEAFF. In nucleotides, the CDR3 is TGTGCCAGCAGCCAACAGGGAGATACTGAAGCTTTCTTT.

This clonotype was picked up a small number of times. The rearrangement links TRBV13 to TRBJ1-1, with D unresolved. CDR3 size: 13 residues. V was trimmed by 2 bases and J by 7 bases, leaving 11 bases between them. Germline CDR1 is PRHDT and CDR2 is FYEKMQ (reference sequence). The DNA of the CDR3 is TGTGCCAGCAGCTTAAGGTTGATCAGTGAAGCTTTCTTT. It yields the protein CASSLRLISEAFF. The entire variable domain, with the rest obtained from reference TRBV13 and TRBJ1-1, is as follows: AAGVIQSPRHLIKEKRETATLKCYPIPRHDTVYWYQQGPGQDPQFLISFYEKMQSDKGSIPDRFSAQQFSDYHSELNMSSLELGDSALYFCASSLRLISEAFFGQGTRLTVV.

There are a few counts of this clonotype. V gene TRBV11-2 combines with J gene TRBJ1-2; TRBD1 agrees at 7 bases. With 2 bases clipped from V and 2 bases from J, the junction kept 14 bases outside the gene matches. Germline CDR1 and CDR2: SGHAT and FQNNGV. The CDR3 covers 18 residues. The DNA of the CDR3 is TGTGCCAGCAGCTTACGCCCTTCAGGGACAGATCGAAACTATGGCTACACCTTC. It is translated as CASSLRPSGTDRNYGYTF.

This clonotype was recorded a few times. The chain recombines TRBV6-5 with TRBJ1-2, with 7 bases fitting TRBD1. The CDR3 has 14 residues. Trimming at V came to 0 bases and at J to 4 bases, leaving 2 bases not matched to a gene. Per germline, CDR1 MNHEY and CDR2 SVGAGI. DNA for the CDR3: TGTGCCAGCAGTTACTCGGGACAGATCTATGGCTACACCTTC. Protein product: CASSYSGQIYGYTF.

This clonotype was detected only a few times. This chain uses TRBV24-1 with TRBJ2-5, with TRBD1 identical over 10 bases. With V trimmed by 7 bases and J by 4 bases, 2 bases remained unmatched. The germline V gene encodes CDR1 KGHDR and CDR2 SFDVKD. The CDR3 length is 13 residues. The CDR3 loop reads CATRRTGGETQYF. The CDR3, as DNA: TGTGCCACCAGGAGGACAGGGGGAGAGACCCAGTACTTC.

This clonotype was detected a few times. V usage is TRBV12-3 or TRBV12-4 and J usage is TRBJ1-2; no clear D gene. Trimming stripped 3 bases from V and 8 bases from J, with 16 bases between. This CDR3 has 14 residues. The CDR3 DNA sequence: TGTGCCAGCAGTTTGAATTTGGTAGTAGGGGGCTACACCTTC. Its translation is CASSLNLVVGGYTF.

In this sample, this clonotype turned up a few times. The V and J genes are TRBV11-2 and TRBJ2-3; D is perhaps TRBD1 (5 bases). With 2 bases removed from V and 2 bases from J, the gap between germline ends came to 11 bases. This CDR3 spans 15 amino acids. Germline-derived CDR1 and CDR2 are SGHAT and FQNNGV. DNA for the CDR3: TGTGCCAGCAGCTTATGGGGCCGTTCCACAGATACGCAGTATTTT. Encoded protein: CASSLWGRSTDTQYF.